The 13 T cell receptor beta chains in this list originate from one sample, sequenced in a study of blood T cell repertoires in COVID-19. Assay: immunoSEQ multiplex PCR; the TCRdb copy retains only in-frame clones and omits some. The repertoire includes about 150,000 clones, approximately 85% of them detected once, and approximately 0.63% sits in the top ten. What was sequenced was peripheral blood. The receptors were sampled from a man aged 55 to 70 with COVID-19, enrolled during active disease.

The rearrangement uses TRBV11-3 and TRBJ1-1; perhaps TRBD1 as D (5 bases). Trimming removed 9 bases from V and 4 bases from J, with 18 bases in between. The CDR3 runs 14 residues. Germline V lookup: CDR1 SGHNT, CDR2 YENEEA. The CDR3 spells CASRDSWGVTEAFF. Here the CDR3 DNA reads TGTGCCAGTCGGGACTCCTGGGGTGTCACTGAAGCTTTCTTT.

The CDR3 coding sequence is TGTGCCAGTAGTATGGCGACAGGGCCTGGCTACACCTTC. This codes for CASSMATGPGYTF. The genes are TRBV19 and TRBJ1-2, with 7 bases identical to TRBD1. Germline values: CDR1 LNHDA, CDR2 SQIVND (reference sequence). The CDR3 sequence is 13 residues long. J lost 7 bases, V lost 3 bases, and 5 bases had no gene match.

The gene calls are TRBV12-3 or TRBV12-4 and TRBJ1-2; tentative D call: TRBD1 (6 bases). This CDR3 has 11 residues. V gave up 8 bases and J gave up 5 bases, with 9 bases separating them. The CDR3 sequence: CASSDRYGYTF. CDR3 DNA sequence: TGTGCCAGCTCCGACAGGTATGGCTACACCTTC.

The V gene is TRBV7-8, the J gene TRBJ1-2, with TRBD1 as a possible D gene (5 bases). There are 17 residues in the CDR3. Trimming cost V 0 bases and J 2 bases, with 16 bases left between them. The germline V gene encodes CDR1 SGHVS and CDR2 FQNEAQ. CDR3 protein: CASSLARGGSGNYGYTF. The CDR3 DNA is TGTGCCAGCAGCTTAGCGAGGGGAGGGAGCGGGAACTATGGCTACACCTTC.

The V call is TRBV5-8, the J call TRBJ1-5; TRBD1 matches at 7 bases. This CDR3 is built from 15 residues. Germline CDR1 SGHTS, CDR2 YDEGEE. The junction had 2 bases not matched to a gene; V was cut back by 2 bases and J by 0 bases. CDR3 DNA sequence: TGTGCCAGCAGCTTACAGGGGTATAGCAATCAGCCCCAGCATTTT. It codes for CASSLQGYSNQPQHF.

The V gene is TRBV5-5, the J gene TRBJ2-5; maybe TRBD1 (6 bases). Per the germline V gene, CDR1 is SGHKS and CDR2 is YYEKEE (reference sequence). The CDR3 is made up of 15 amino acids. Trimming left V 0 bases short and J 0 bases short, with 9 bases between. The CDR3 nucleotides are TGTGCCAGCAGCTTGGACGGACAGAACCAAGAGACCCAGTACTTC. Residues: CASSLDGQNQETQYF.

The CDR3 protein is CAIAPGGSNTEAFF. DNA for the CDR3: TGTGCCATCGCCCCCGGGGGGTCGAACACTGAAGCTTTCTTT. The chain uses TRBV10-3 and TRBJ1-1, with D possibly being TRBD1 (5 bases). The CDR3 spans 14 residues. Trimming cost V 8 bases and J 1 base, with 14 bases left between them. The germline V gene has CDR1 ENHRY and CDR2 SYGVKD.

The gene calls are TRBV9 and TRBJ1-1; a possible D gene is TRBD1 (5 bases). Trimming cost V 0 bases and J 7 bases, with 16 bases left between them. This CDR3 is built from 15 residues. Per the germline V gene, CDR1 is SGDLS and CDR2 is YYNGEE. The CDR3 region has the DNA TGTGCCAGCAGCGTAGGCCCGGGGGAAATCGGTGAAGCTTTCTTT. Its translation: CASSVGPGEIGEAFF. Together with reference TRBV9 and TRBJ1-1, the CDR3 gives the full variable domain: DSGVTQTPKHLITATGQRVTLRCSPRSGDLSVYWYQQSLDQGLQFLIQYYNGEERAKGNILERFSAQQFPDLHSELNLSSLELGDSALYFCASSVGPGEIGEAFFGQGTRLTVV.

The V and J genes are TRBV12-5 and TRBJ2-2; D possibly corresponds to TRBD1 (6 bases). V was clipped by 0 bases and J by 0 bases, with 17 bases between them. CDR1 LGHNT and CDR2 FRNRAP come from the germline V gene. CDR3 length: 19 residues. The DNA for the CDR3 is TGTGCTAGTGGTTTGGTACCCAAGGGGGTGGGGACGAACACCGGGGAGCTGTTTTTT. It yields the protein CASGLVPKGVGTNTGELFF.

The chain carries TRBV7-9 and TRBJ1-2; D ambiguous. The CDR3 extends over 17 amino acids. Germline V lookup: CDR1 SEHNR, CDR2 FQNEAQ (reference sequence). Trimming cost V 1 base and J 8 bases, with 23 bases left between them. CDR3 residues: CASSLVGTGSVMRGYTF. Written as DNA, the CDR3 is TGTGCCAGCAGCTTAGTAGGCACGGGGAGCGTTATGAGAGGCTACACCTTC.

This clone was detected only once. The chain joins TRBV6-5 to TRBJ1-2, with TRBD1 matching 9 bases. The V segment lost 3 bases and the J segment 10 bases; nucleotides outside the gene matches: 12. The CDR3 sequence is 15 residues long. Germline V gene data show CDR1 as MNHEY and CDR2 as SVGAGI. The CDR3 nucleotides read TGTGCCAGCAGTTATTCTGACAGGGGGTTAGTTCACTACACCTTC. Its translation is CASSYSDRGLVHYTF.

The V call is TRBV5-1, the J call TRBJ2-5, with a weak D call TRBD1 (7 bases). The V end was cut by 4 bases, the J end by 1 base, with 20 bases between. Germline-derived CDR1 and CDR2 are SGHRS and YFSETQ. CDR3 length equals 17 residues. The CDR3: CASSQGTALGLQETQYF. The CDR3 DNA follows: TGCGCCAGCAGCCAGGGGACAGCCCTGGGACTCCAAGAGACCCAGTACTTC.

This chain's CDR3 is CASSSTSGVGTDTQYF. CDR3 nucleotides: TGCGCCAGCAGCTCGACTAGCGGGGTGGGCACAGATACGCAGTATTTT. This chain connects TRBV5-1 to TRBJ2-3; 11 nucleotides align to TRBD2. CDR1 and CDR2 (germline): SGHRS, YFSETQ. The CDR3 runs to 16 residues. V was clipped by 3 bases and J by 1 base; unmatched bases: 4.